These 10 T cell receptor beta chains originate from one sample sequenced in a study of blood T cell repertoires in COVID-19 (dated by TCRdb to about 2020). Library construction relied on the immunoSEQ multiplex PCR assay. The table comes from immuneACCESS by way of TCRdb, which keeps in-frame sequences with V and J called. Part of the clones is missing from these tables; in studies checked, under half for an unresolved V gene and the rest for unknown reasons. This sample holds about 290,000 clones; around four fifths were observed only once. The top ten hold about 4% of the sample. Sequencing used peripheral blood. These receptors all come from a woman aged 45 to 65 with active or convalescent COVID-19.

The chain uses TRBV4-2 and TRBJ2-3; 9 nucleotides match TRBD2. The CDR3 runs to 15 residues. The germline gives CDR1 LGHNA, CDR2 YNFKEQ. Trimming removed 1 base from V and 2 bases from J; junction bases left unmatched: 1. The CDR3 DNA reads as TGTGCCAGCAGCCAAGCTAGCGGGGACACAGATACGCAGTATTTT. Translated, it gives CASSQASGDTDTQYF.

The CDR3 loop reads CASSLVGRGRGDHGYTF. CDR3 in DNA: TGCGCCAGCAGCTTGGTGGGCAGGGGGCGCGGTGACCATGGCTACACCTTC. The chain employs TRBV5-1 and TRBJ1-2; 8 bases fit TRBD1. The germline V gene encodes CDR1 SGHRS and CDR2 YFSETQ. Trimming removed 0 bases from V and 6 bases from J; junction bases left unmatched: 13. CDR3 length equals 17 residues.

This clone has only a few counts. This chain connects TRBV7-9 to TRBJ1-3; tentative D call: TRBD1 (6 bases). The CDR3 runs to 16 residues. The V end lost 2 bases, the J end lost 0 bases, and 11 bases lay between the germline ends. CDR1 is SEHNR, CDR2 FQNEAQ, per germline (reference sequence). This CDR3 reads CASSLRRTVSGNTIYF. The CDR3 nucleotides read TGTGCCAGCAGCTTACGGCGGACAGTCTCTGGAAACACCATATATTTT.

The chain combines TRBV7-9 with TRBJ2-3; D not resolved. The germline gives CDR1 SEHNR, CDR2 FQNEAQ (reference sequence). This CDR3 spans 13 amino acids. V lost 5 bases and J 2 bases, leaving 8 bases between the germline ends. DNA for the CDR3: TGTGCCAGCAGCCCCTCTGTCACAGATACGCAGTATTTT. Its translation is CASSPSVTDTQYF.

There are many counts of this clone. V gene TRBV30 combines with J gene TRBJ1-5; D is perhaps TRBD1 (6 bases). V was trimmed by 0 bases and J by 11 bases, leaving 14 bases between them. The CDR3 length is 13 residues. CDR1 GTSNPN and CDR2 SVGIG come from the germline V gene (reference sequence). CDR3: CAWSVQGQGAQHF. The CDR3 bases are TGTGCCTGGAGTGTACAGGGACAAGGGGCCCAGCATTTT.

The sample holds one count of this clone. Different DNA sequences within this sample yield the same CDR3. V is TRBV27 and J is TRBJ1-2; 7 nucleotides align to TRBD1. This CDR3 has 13 residues. Germline V lookup: CDR1 MNHEY, CDR2 SMNVEV (reference sequence). The V gene end was trimmed by 5 bases and the J gene end by 4 bases; junction bases not matched to a gene: 4. In DNA form, the CDR3 reads TGTGCCAGCAGTCTGACAGGGTTCTATGGCTACACCTTC. It translates to CASSLTGFYGYTF.

The chain joins TRBV10-3 to TRBJ1-2; the D is unclear. Looked up from germline, CDR1 is ENHRY and CDR2 is SYGVKD. Deletions cut 6 bases from V and 0 bases from J, with 8 bases between. CDR3 size: 13 residues. The CDR3 is CAIRSRANYGYTF. The CDR3 bases are TGTGCCATCAGATCGCGGGCTAACTATGGCTACACCTTC.

The CDR3 loop is CASSGLAGGNEQFF. In DNA form, the CDR3 reads TGCGCCAGCAGCGGACTAGCGGGAGGAAATGAGCAGTTCTTC. The J gene is TRBJ2-1, the V gene TRBV10-2; 14 nucleotides match TRBD2. Trimming removed 6 bases from V and 7 bases from J; junction bases left unmatched: 2. CDR3 size: 14 residues. Germline CDR1 is WSHSY and CDR2 is SAAADI.

The V and J genes are TRBV18 and TRBJ1-2; 7 bases are a match to TRBD1. The V gene end was trimmed by 1 base and the J gene end by 5 bases; junction bases not matched to a gene: 22. CDR1 KGHSH and CDR2 LQKENI come from the germline V gene. The CDR3 is made up of 20 amino acids. The CDR3 DNA reads TGTGCCAGCTCACCACGGGGAAACCAGACACCGGGACAGTCACGTTATGGCTACACCTTC. It is translated as CASSPRGNQTPGQSRYGYTF.

This chain connects TRBV5-1 to TRBJ1-2; the D gene is possibly TRBD1 (5 bases). CDR3 size: 16 residues. Deletions cut 0 bases from V and 9 bases from J, with 21 bases between. Germline V CDR1 and CDR2: SGHRS, YFSETQ. The CDR3 DNA reads as TGCGCCAGCAGCTTGGACAATAGCCTAGGGGTGCGGAGCTACACCTTC. Encoded protein: CASSLDNSLGVRSYTF. The full variable domain, in which reference TRBV5-1 and TRBJ1-2 provide the parts outside the CDR3, is KAGVTQTPRYLIKTRGQQVTLSCSPISGHRSVSWYQQTPGQGLQFLFEYFSETQRNKGNFPGRFSGRQFSNSRSEMNVSTLELGDSALYLCASSLDNSLGVRSYTFGSGTRLTVV.